Listed below are T cell receptor beta chains from one sample, sequenced in a study of CD8 T cells in ankylosing spondylitis. TCRdb analysed the 5' RACE reads with MiXCR anew, one entry per CDR3 protein. In the table there are about 240,000 distinct CDR3 sequences, about 24% of which are singletons. Source material: blood, either unsorted or a sorted T cell fraction (not recorded which). All receptors derive from a male donor with ankylosing spondylitis or in good health (not recorded which). CDR3s include the opening cysteine and the closing phenylalanine or tryptophan. The D gene is left open where the match is weak. Clone size is shown for a subset of rows, as once, few, many or a class of expanded clone.

j_call	v_call	d_call	clone_size	cdr3_aa	cdr3_nt
TRBJ2-7	TRBV20-1	-	-	CSARMLSRYEQYF	TGCAGTGCTAGAATGCTATCCCGCTACGAGCAGTACTTC
TRBJ2-1	TRBV10-3	-	many	CAIRPEAGNEQFF	TGTGCCATCAGGCCCGAGGCAGGGAATGAGCAGTTCTTC
TRBJ2-7	TRBV3-1	TRBD2	-	CASSQMTSGAYEQYF	TGTGCCAGCAGCCAGATGACTAGCGGGGCCTACGAGCAGTACTTC
TRBJ2-5	TRBV28	TRBD2	many	CASSLAGEWETQYF	TGTGCCAGCAGTCTAGCGGGGGAATGGGAGACCCAGTACTTC
TRBJ1-4	TRBV20-1	-	-	CSALQTGGEKLFF	TGCAGTGCCCTTCAGACAGGTGGTGAAAAACTGTTTTTT
TRBJ2-3	TRBV5-6	TRBD2	-	CASSLLSGGTSGTDTQYF	TGTGCCAGCAGCTTACTCAGCGGGGGGACTTCGGGGACAGATACGCAGTATTTT
TRBJ2-3	TRBV20-1	-	-	CSASYGAPTDTQYF	TGCAGTGCTAGTTACGGGGCCCCCACAGATACGCAGTATTTT
TRBJ2-1	TRBV12-3/TRBV12-4	TRBD2	few	CASSLGGLAGGYEQFF	TGTGCCAGCAGTTTGGGCGGACTAGCTGGGGGATATGAGCAGTTCTTC
TRBJ2-1	TRBV15	-	many	CATSSLYNEQFF	TGTGCCACCAGCAGTCTCTACAATGAGCAGTTCTTC
TRBJ2-5	TRBV10-3	TRBD2	many	CAISATGLQETQYF	TGTGCCATCAGCGCCACGGGACTACAAGAGACCCAGTACTTC
TRBJ1-2	TRBV12-3/TRBV12-4	-	few	CASSLRERNYGYTF	TGTGCCAGCAGTTTAAGGGAAAGGAACTATGGCTACACCTTC
TRBJ2-5	TRBV5-1	-	many	CASSLDLLQETQYF	TGCGCCAGCAGCTTGGACCTACTCCAAGAGACCCAGTACTTC
TRBJ2-7	TRBV10-3	-	few	CAISDPDGPYEQYF	TGTGCCATCAGTGATCCGGACGGACCCTACGAGCAGTACTTC
TRBJ2-1	TRBV20-1	-	-	CSARGGGMFGEQFF	TGCAGTGCTAGAGGTGGGGGCATGTTCGGTGAGCAGTTCTTC
TRBJ2-1	TRBV2	-	few	CASSGGINNEQFF	TGTGCCAGCAGTGGGGGTATAAACAATGAGCAGTTCTTC
TRBJ1-5	TRBV12-3/TRBV12-4	-	many	CASSFDQGGQPQHF	TGTGCCAGCAGTTTCGATCAGGGAGGCCAGCCCCAGCATTTT
TRBJ2-1	TRBV6-6	-	-	CASSTTGEQFF	TGTGCCAGCAGTACTACGGGTGAGCAGTTCTTC
TRBJ2-1	TRBV12-3/TRBV12-4	-	many	CASSTGTRGNEQFF	TGTGCCAGCAGTACCGGGACCCGGGGCAATGAGCAGTTCTTC
TRBJ1-6	TRBV20-1	TRBD1	many	CSARTGDNSPLHF	TGCAGTGCTAGAACAGGGGATAATTCACCCCTCCACTTT
TRBJ1-2	TRBV29-1	-	many	CSVRYPGGYTF	TGCAGCGTTCGGTACCCGGGTGGCTACACCTTC
TRBJ1-5	TRBV6-6	-	-	CASSLSLDQPQHF	TGTGCCAGCAGCCTAAGTCTAGATCAGCCCCAGCATTTT
TRBJ2-7	TRBV20-1	-	few	CSASVGFSYEQYF	TGCAGTGCTAGTGTGGGATTCTCTTACGAGCAGTACTTC
TRBJ2-5	TRBV20-1	-	-	CSAETKETQYF	TGCAGTGCGGAGACAAAAGAGACCCAGTACTTC
TRBJ2-2	TRBV20-1	TRBD1	-	CSAPVGRGRGNTGELFF	TGCAGTGCCCCGGTGGGCAGGGGGCGAGGAAACACCGGGGAGCTGTTTTTT
TRBJ2-5	TRBV29-1	-	-	CSVGGLGGETQYF	TGCAGCGTTGGAGGTTTGGGGGGAGAGACCCAGTACTTC
TRBJ2-1	TRBV12-3/TRBV12-4	TRBD1	-	CASSFRGQGYNEQFF	TGTGCCAGCAGTTTTAGGGGACAGGGCTACAATGAGCAGTTCTTC
TRBJ1-1	TRBV6-5	-	few	CASSYGRARNTEAFF	TGTGCCAGCAGTTACGGGAGGGCGCGGAACACTGAAGCTTTCTTT
TRBJ2-7	TRBV4-2	-	-	CASSKVGNFYEQYF	TGTGCCAGCAGCAAGGTGGGGAATTTCTACGAGCAGTACTTC
TRBJ2-7	TRBV10-3	-	once	CAISVGPSYEQYF	TGTGCCATCAGTGTGGGACCCTCCTACGAGCAGTACTTC
TRBJ2-1	TRBV20-1	-	many	CSAPKGGGYNEQFF	TGCAGTGCCCCCAAAGGGGGGGGATACAATGAGCAGTTCTTC
TRBJ1-2	TRBV20-1	-	many	CSAYRDTLDGYTF	TGCAGTGCTTACAGGGATACGCTTGATGGCTACACCTTC
TRBJ1-1	TRBV7-9	-	many	CASSLAFSVPEAFF	TGTGCCAGCAGCTTAGCGTTTTCTGTCCCTGAAGCTTTCTTT
TRBJ1-1	TRBV29-1	-	many	CSVLGPLVTEAFF	TGCAGCGTCCTGGGACCCCTGGTCACTGAAGCTTTCTTT
TRBJ2-3	TRBV10-3	-	many	CAISESDSVVGTDTQYF	TGTGCCATCAGTGAGTCTGACTCCGTTGTCGGCACAGATACGCAGTATTTT
TRBJ2-7	TRBV20-1	-	few	CSANNEAGGEQYF	TGCAGTGCCAATAACGAGGCCGGTGGCGAGCAGTACTTC
TRBJ2-1	TRBV20-1	TRBD2	few	CRPGSGGYNEQFF	TGCAGGCCGGGTAGCGGGGGGTACAATGAGCAGTTCTTC
TRBJ1-5	TRBV20-1	-	-	CSASGGNSNQPQHF	TGCAGTGCTAGTGGAGGGAATAGCAATCAGCCCCAGCATTTT
TRBJ2-2	TRBV10-3	TRBD1	-	CAISGSGTGTGELFF	TGTGCCATCAGTGGGTCTGGGACAGGGACCGGGGAGCTGTTTTTT
TRBJ2-2	TRBV7-6	-	few	CASSLRATGELFF	TGTGCCAGCAGCCTCCGGGCCACCGGGGAGCTGTTTTTT
TRBJ2-1	TRBV10-3	TRBD2	-	CAISGGGGYNEQFF	TGTGCCATCAGTGGGGGGGGTGGGTACAATGAGCAGTTCTTC
TRBJ2-7	TRBV12-3/TRBV12-4	TRBD1	-	CASSHRTGSYEQYF	TGTGCCAGCAGTCACCGGACAGGGAGCTACGAGCAGTACTTC
TRBJ1-1	TRBV5-4	TRBD1	-	CASSTRRDRRPEAFF	TGTGCCAGCAGCACCCGCCGGGACAGGAGGCCTGAAGCTTTCTTT
TRBJ2-3	TRBV10-3	TRBD1	-	CAISERDRGPDTQYF	TGTGCCATCAGTGAGCGGGACAGGGGCCCCGATACGCAGTATTTT
TRBJ2-1	TRBV10-3	TRBD1	few	CAISKTGDDNEQFF	TGTGCCATCTCGAAGACAGGGGACGACAATGAGCAGTTCTTC
TRBJ1-1	TRBV10-3	-	many	CATDRGNAVNTEAFF	TGTGCCACCGACAGAGGCAACGCCGTGAACACTGAAGCTTTCTTT
TRBJ1-4	TRBV20-1	-	few	CSARDEGRVEKLFF	TGCAGTGCTAGAGATGAGGGCAGGGTTGAAAAACTGTTTTTT
TRBJ2-1	TRBV2	TRBD1	-	CASSQTGTGSDEQFF	TGTGCCAGCAGCCAGACCGGGACAGGGTCGGATGAGCAGTTCTTC
TRBJ2-5	TRBV29-1	TRBD1	-	CSVAGTDQETQYF	TGCAGCGTGGCCGGGACAGACCAAGAGACCCAGTACTTC